Listed below are T cell receptor beta chains from one sample, sequenced in a study of cytomegalovirus exposure and HLA in healthy donors. The table came from immunoSEQ multiplex PCR; TCRdb's copy has only in-frame clones and leaves some out. The data show under 150,000 clones, with 85% to 90% seen just once and around 10% held by the top ten. Material for sequencing was PBMCs. The origin of the receptors is a young man in good health and CMV-seropositive. Each CDR3 is given with its conserved first and last residue.

j_call v_call cdr3_aa
TRBJ1-6 TRBV12-2 CASRFTGREKALHF
TRBJ2-3 TRBV27 CASSIKLAADTQYF
TRBJ1-3 TRBV19 CASRRDSDSGNTIYF
TRBJ2-5 TRBV27 CASSPTGKETQYF
TRBJ1-2 TRBV5-1 CASSLRDRDYGYTF
TRBJ1-1 TRBV7-9 CASSWEGGIEAFF
TRBJ2-5 TRBV6-1 CASSGQGGETQYF
TRBJ2-1 TRBV7-7 CASSLSLADSGQFF
TRBJ2-5 TRBV7-9 CASSLVDTQETQYF
TRBJ1-2 TRBV19 CASQAGADLYGYTF
TRBJ2-1 TRBV21-1 CASSTTGTGRLGQFF
TRBJ1-5 TRBV5-1 CASSLAGQGDSQHF
TRBJ1-2 TRBV9 CASSVRGQNYGYTF
TRBJ2-7 TRBV5-4 CASSLATGKGPYEQYF
TRBJ2-7 TRBV5-1 CASSLGGPTYEQYF
TRBJ2-7 TRBV19 CASVDRQGAPYEQYF
TRBJ1-2 TRBV6-1 CASSEWQGVSGYTF
TRBJ2-1 TRBV7-9 CASSLAHRGQGLVNEQFF